A single T cell receptor beta chain is shown here with its context. The antigen is undetermined. These data originate in a study of vaccination effects on CD4 cells after COVID-19. Notes on the study in general: Few convalescent patients and no early post-infection timepoints were included in the study.

The method was immunoSEQ multiplex PCR; TCRdb's version includes in-frame clones alone and lacks a portion of them. The sample comprises 35,000 to 55,000 clones, around 81% of which are singletons, and approximately 10% rests with the top ten. CDR1 KGHDR and CDR2 SFDVKD come from the germline V gene. This CDR3 is built from 15 residues. V dropped 3 bases and J dropped 4; count of bases not matched to a gene: 7. ViraFEST expansion of antigen-specific CD4+ T cells with viral peptide pools preceded sequencing. The culture ran for approximately 10 days before CD4+ T cells were isolated. All vaccine recipients tested negative for nucleocapsid antibodies and had never contracted SARS-CoV-2 infection. Each culture well received under 2.5 million PBMC. These cells were then cultured in IMDM with around 9.6 IU/ml IL-2 and about 9.4 ug/ml peptides. On days 3 and 7, fresh IL-2 medium replaced half the medium.

This clonotype was obtained from a human donor who received a COVID-19 vaccine. The material was CD4+ T cells from PBMCs cultured with SARS-CoV-2 spike peptides, obtained before COVID-19 vaccination. The chain uses TRBV24-1 and TRBJ1-1; 7 nucleotides agree with TRBD1. In nucleotides, the CDR3 is TGTGCCACCAGTGATCCTCGACAGGGCGGCACTGAAGCTTTCTTT. It is translated as CATSDPRQGGTEAFF.